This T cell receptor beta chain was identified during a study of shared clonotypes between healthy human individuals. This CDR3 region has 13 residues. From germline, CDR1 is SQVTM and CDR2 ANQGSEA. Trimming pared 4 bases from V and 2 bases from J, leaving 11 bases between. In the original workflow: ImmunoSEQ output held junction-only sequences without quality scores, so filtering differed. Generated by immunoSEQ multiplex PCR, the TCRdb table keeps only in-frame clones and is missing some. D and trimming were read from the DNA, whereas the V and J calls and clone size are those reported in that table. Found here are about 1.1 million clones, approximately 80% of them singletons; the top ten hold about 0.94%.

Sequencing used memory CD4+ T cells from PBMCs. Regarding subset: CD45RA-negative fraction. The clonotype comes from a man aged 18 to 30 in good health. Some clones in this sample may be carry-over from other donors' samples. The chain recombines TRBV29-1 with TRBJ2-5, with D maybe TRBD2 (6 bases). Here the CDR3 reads CSVGAGIQETQYF. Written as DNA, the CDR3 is TGCAGCGTTGGCGCGGGGATTCAAGAGACCCAGTACTTC.